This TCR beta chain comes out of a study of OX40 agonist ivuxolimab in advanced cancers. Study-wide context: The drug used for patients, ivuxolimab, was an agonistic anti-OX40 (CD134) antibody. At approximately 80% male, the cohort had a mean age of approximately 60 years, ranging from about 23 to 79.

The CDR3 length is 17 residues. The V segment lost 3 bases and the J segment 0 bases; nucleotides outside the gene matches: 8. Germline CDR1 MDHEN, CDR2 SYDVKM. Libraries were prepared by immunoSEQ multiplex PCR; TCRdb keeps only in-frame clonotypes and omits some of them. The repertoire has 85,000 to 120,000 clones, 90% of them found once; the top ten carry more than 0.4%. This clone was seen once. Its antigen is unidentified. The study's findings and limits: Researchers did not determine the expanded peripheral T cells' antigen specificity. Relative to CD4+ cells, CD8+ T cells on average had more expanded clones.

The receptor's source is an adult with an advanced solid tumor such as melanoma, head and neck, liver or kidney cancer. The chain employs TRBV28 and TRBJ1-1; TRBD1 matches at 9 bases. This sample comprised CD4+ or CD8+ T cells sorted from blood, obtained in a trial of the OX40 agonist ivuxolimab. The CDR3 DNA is TGTGCCAGCAGTTTGCCCGGGACAGGGTTTATGAACACTGAAGCTTTCTTT. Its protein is CASSLPGTGFMNTEAFF.